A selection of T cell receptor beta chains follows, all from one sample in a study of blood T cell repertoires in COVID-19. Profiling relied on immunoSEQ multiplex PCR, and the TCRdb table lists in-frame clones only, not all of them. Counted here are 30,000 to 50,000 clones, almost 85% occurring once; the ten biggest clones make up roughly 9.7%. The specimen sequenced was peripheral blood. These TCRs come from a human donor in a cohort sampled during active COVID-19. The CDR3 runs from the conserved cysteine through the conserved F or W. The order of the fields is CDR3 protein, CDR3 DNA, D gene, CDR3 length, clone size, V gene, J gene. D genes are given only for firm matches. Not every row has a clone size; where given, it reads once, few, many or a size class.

cdr3_aa: CASSLTSRGEAFF
cdr3_nt: TGTGCCAGCAGTCTGACATCCCGGGGTGAAGCTTTCTTT
d_call: -
cdr3_length: 13
clone_size: few
v_call: TRBV28
j_call: TRBJ1-1

cdr3_aa: CASISKMGQSNQPQHF
cdr3_nt: TGTGCCAGCATTTCCAAGATGGGGCAGAGCAATCAGCCCCAGCATTTT
d_call: -
cdr3_length: 16
clone_size: -
v_call: TRBV21-1
j_call: TRBJ1-5

cdr3_aa: CASSLGANVLTF
cdr3_nt: TGTGCCAGCAGTCTTGGGGCCAACGTCCTGACTTTC
d_call: -
cdr3_length: 12
clone_size: -
v_call: TRBV2
j_call: TRBJ2-6

cdr3_aa: CASSEVRGLQPQHF
cdr3_nt: TGTGCCAGCAGTGAAGTTAGAGGGCTTCAGCCCCAGCATTTT
d_call: -
cdr3_length: 14
clone_size: -
v_call: TRBV6-1
j_call: TRBJ1-5

cdr3_aa: CARSRAGGISNQPQHF
cdr3_nt: TGTGCCAGAAGCAGGGCGGGAGGGATCAGCAATCAGCCCCAGCATTTT
d_call: -
cdr3_length: 16
clone_size: -
v_call: TRBV5-3
j_call: TRBJ1-5

cdr3_aa: CASSLGLADYNEQFF
cdr3_nt: TGTGCCAGCAGTTTGGGACTAGCGGATTACAATGAGCAGTTCTTC
d_call: TRBD2
cdr3_length: 15
clone_size: -
v_call: TRBV6-2/TRBV6-3
j_call: TRBJ2-1

cdr3_aa: CASSQVAGGPTYEQYF
cdr3_nt: TGTGCCAGCAGCCAAGTGGCGGGGGGGCCAACATACGAGCAGTACTTC
d_call: TRBD2
cdr3_length: 16
clone_size: -
v_call: TRBV9
j_call: TRBJ2-7

cdr3_aa: CASSDPAVKGTYEQYF
cdr3_nt: TGTGCCAGCAGTGACCCCGCAGTTAAGGGGACCTACGAGCAGTACTTC
d_call: -
cdr3_length: 16
clone_size: -
v_call: TRBV6-1
j_call: TRBJ2-7

cdr3_aa: CASGQAAETQYF
cdr3_nt: TGTGCCAGCGGACAGGCGGCGGAGACCCAGTACTTC
d_call: TRBD1
cdr3_length: 12
clone_size: once
v_call: TRBV10-3
j_call: TRBJ2-5

cdr3_aa: CASSVSEMNTEAFF
cdr3_nt: TGTGCCAGCAGCGTATCGGAGATGAACACTGAAGCTTTCTTT
d_call: -
cdr3_length: 14
clone_size: -
v_call: TRBV3-1/TRBV3-2
j_call: TRBJ1-1

cdr3_aa: CASGRGGISSSYEQYF
cdr3_nt: TGTGCCAGCGGCCGGGGGGGAATCTCCTCCTCCTACGAGCAGTACTTC
d_call: TRBD2
cdr3_length: 16
clone_size: once
v_call: TRBV3-1/TRBV3-2
j_call: TRBJ2-7

cdr3_aa: CASSPRAAYEAFF
cdr3_nt: TGTGCCAGCAGCCCGAGGGCCGCCTATGAAGCTTTCTTT
d_call: -
cdr3_length: 13
clone_size: -
v_call: TRBV27
j_call: TRBJ1-1

cdr3_aa: CAWRRGYEQYF
cdr3_nt: TGTGCCTGGAGGCGCGGCTACGAGCAGTACTTC
d_call: -
cdr3_length: 11
clone_size: -
v_call: TRBV30
j_call: TRBJ2-7

cdr3_aa: CASSVAAGPPNEQFF
cdr3_nt: TGTGCCAGCAGCGTAGCGGCGGGCCCACCCAATGAGCAGTTCTTC
d_call: -
cdr3_length: 15
clone_size: -
v_call: TRBV9
j_call: TRBJ2-1

cdr3_aa: CASSYYRGEQYF
cdr3_nt: TGTGCCAGCAGTTACTATAGGGGGGAGCAGTACTTC
d_call: -
cdr3_length: 12
clone_size: -
v_call: TRBV6-2/TRBV6-3
j_call: TRBJ2-7

cdr3_aa: CASRGTARDNQPQHF
cdr3_nt: TGTGCCAGCAGGGGGACAGCCAGGGACAATCAGCCCCAGCATTTT
d_call: TRBD1
cdr3_length: 15
clone_size: -
v_call: TRBV2
j_call: TRBJ1-5

cdr3_aa: CASSLAGSSGYNEQFF
cdr3_nt: TGTGCCAGCAGCTTAGCCGGGAGTAGCGGATACAATGAGCAGTTCTTC
d_call: -
cdr3_length: 16
clone_size: -
v_call: TRBV7-2
j_call: TRBJ2-1

cdr3_aa: CSREKGPQHF
cdr3_nt: TGCAGCAGGGAGAAGGGGCCCCAGCATTTT
d_call: -
cdr3_length: 10
clone_size: -
v_call: TRBV29-1
j_call: TRBJ1-5

cdr3_aa: CASSLLALRGQWTYEQYF
cdr3_nt: TGCGCCAGCAGCCTTTTGGCCCTGAGGGGACAGTGGACCTACGAGCAGTACTTC
d_call: TRBD1
cdr3_length: 18
clone_size: -
v_call: TRBV5-1
j_call: TRBJ2-7

cdr3_aa: CASRYSSGNTIYF
cdr3_nt: TGTGCCAGCAGGTACAGCTCTGGAAACACCATATATTTT
d_call: -
cdr3_length: 13
clone_size: few
v_call: TRBV25-1
j_call: TRBJ1-3

cdr3_aa: CASSSYAAANEKLFF
cdr3_nt: TGTGCCAGCAGCTCCTACGCCGCGGCTAATGAAAAACTGTTTTTT
d_call: -
cdr3_length: 15
clone_size: -
v_call: TRBV7-9
j_call: TRBJ1-4

cdr3_aa: CAWSLGQGYEQYF
cdr3_nt: TGTGCCTGGAGCCTCGGACAGGGCTACGAGCAGTACTTC
d_call: TRBD1
cdr3_length: 13
clone_size: few
v_call: TRBV30
j_call: TRBJ2-7

cdr3_aa: CASSLGDNANEQFF
cdr3_nt: TGTGCCAGCAGCTTAGGGGACAATGCCAATGAGCAGTTCTTC
d_call: -
cdr3_length: 14
clone_size: -
v_call: TRBV5-6
j_call: TRBJ2-1

cdr3_aa: CASSLEQGTGLEQYF
cdr3_nt: TGTGCCAGCAGCTTGGAACAGGGCACCGGTCTCGAGCAGTACTTC
d_call: -
cdr3_length: 15
clone_size: -
v_call: TRBV5-4
j_call: TRBJ2-7

cdr3_aa: CASSAQASPTAGELFF
cdr3_nt: TGTGCCAGCAGCGCCCAAGCCTCCCCAACCGCCGGGGAGCTGTTTTTT
d_call: -
cdr3_length: 16
clone_size: -
v_call: TRBV9
j_call: TRBJ2-2

cdr3_aa: CASSYSTGGGYTF
cdr3_nt: TGTGCCAGCAGTTACTCGACTGGGGGCGGCTACACCTTC
d_call: -
cdr3_length: 13
clone_size: -
v_call: TRBV6-6
j_call: TRBJ1-2

cdr3_aa: CASRPGQTMNTEAFF
cdr3_nt: TGCGCCAGCAGGCCGGGACAAACCATGAACACTGAAGCTTTCTTT
d_call: -
cdr3_length: 15
clone_size: -
v_call: TRBV5-1
j_call: TRBJ1-1

cdr3_aa: CAWSGTGGSPIYF
cdr3_nt: TGTGCCTGGAGCGGGACAGGCGGATCCCCCATATATTTT
d_call: TRBD1
cdr3_length: 13
clone_size: -
v_call: TRBV30
j_call: TRBJ1-3

cdr3_aa: CASSVPAGGTQYF
cdr3_nt: TGTGCCAGCAGCGTCCCCGCGGGAGGTACGCAGTATTTT
d_call: TRBD2
cdr3_length: 13
clone_size: -
v_call: TRBV7-2
j_call: TRBJ2-3

cdr3_aa: CATSDSGTGLFNEQFF
cdr3_nt: TGTGCCACCAGTGATTCAGGGACAGGGTTGTTCAATGAGCAGTTCTTC
d_call: TRBD1
cdr3_length: 16
clone_size: -
v_call: TRBV24-1
j_call: TRBJ2-1

cdr3_aa: CAWNGQASYEQYF
cdr3_nt: TGTGCCTGGAACGGACAGGCCTCCTACGAGCAGTACTTC
d_call: TRBD1
cdr3_length: 13
clone_size: once
v_call: TRBV30
j_call: TRBJ2-7

cdr3_aa: CASSQMQVSSYNEQFF
cdr3_nt: TGTGCCAGCTCTCAGATGCAGGTGAGCTCCTACAATGAGCAGTTCTTC
d_call: -
cdr3_length: 16
clone_size: -
v_call: TRBV18
j_call: TRBJ2-1

cdr3_aa: CASSEPDRGQGNTQYF
cdr3_nt: TGTGCCAGCAGTGAACCGGACAGGGGGCAGGGAAATACGCAGTATTTT
d_call: TRBD1
cdr3_length: 16
clone_size: once
v_call: TRBV6-1
j_call: TRBJ2-3

cdr3_aa: CASSSGQGYGYTF
cdr3_nt: TGTGCCAGCAGCTCCGGACAGGGTTACGGCTACACCTTC
d_call: TRBD1
cdr3_length: 13
clone_size: -
v_call: TRBV7-3
j_call: TRBJ1-2

cdr3_aa: CASSQGQGDYGYTF
cdr3_nt: TGTGCCAGCAGCCAGGGGCAGGGCGACTATGGCTACACCTTC
d_call: -
cdr3_length: 14
clone_size: -
v_call: TRBV3-1/TRBV3-2
j_call: TRBJ1-2

cdr3_aa: CASSPLAGNNSPLHF
cdr3_nt: TGTGCCAGCTCACCATTGGCAGGGAATAATTCACCCCTCCACTTT
d_call: -
cdr3_length: 15
clone_size: -
v_call: TRBV18
j_call: TRBJ1-6

cdr3_aa: CASSITPPDRGREQFF
cdr3_nt: TGTGCCAGCAGCATAACCCCCCCCGACAGGGGGCGAGAGCAGTTCTTC
d_call: TRBD1
cdr3_length: 16
clone_size: -
v_call: TRBV11-2
j_call: TRBJ2-1

cdr3_aa: CASGLSRTANYGYTF
cdr3_nt: TGTGCCAGCGGCCTTTCCCGGACAGCTAACTATGGCTACACCTTC
d_call: -
cdr3_length: 15
clone_size: -
v_call: TRBV6-5
j_call: TRBJ1-2

cdr3_aa: CASSFSAASTQYF
cdr3_nt: TGTGCCAGCAGTTTTTCAGCGGCCTCGACCCAGTACTTC
d_call: -
cdr3_length: 13
clone_size: once
v_call: TRBV12-3/TRBV12-4
j_call: TRBJ2-5

cdr3_aa: CASSLRRGEYNEQFF
cdr3_nt: TGTGCCAGCAGCTTAAGACGGGGGGAATACAATGAGCAGTTCTTC
d_call: TRBD2
cdr3_length: 15
clone_size: -
v_call: TRBV7-3
j_call: TRBJ2-1

cdr3_aa: CASSYSIGPSNEKLFF
cdr3_nt: TGTGCCAGCAGTTACTCGATTGGGCCATCTAATGAAAAACTGTTTTTT
d_call: -
cdr3_length: 16
clone_size: -
v_call: TRBV6-6
j_call: TRBJ1-4

cdr3_aa: CATSRQPLDRGHGYTF
cdr3_nt: TGTGCCACCAGCAGACAACCACTGGACAGGGGGCACGGCTACACCTTC
d_call: TRBD1
cdr3_length: 16
clone_size: -
v_call: TRBV15
j_call: TRBJ1-2

cdr3_aa: CASRRAEETQYF
cdr3_nt: TGTGCCAGCAGGAGGGCAGAAGAGACCCAGTACTTC
d_call: -
cdr3_length: 12
clone_size: -
v_call: TRBV12-3/TRBV12-4
j_call: TRBJ2-5

cdr3_aa: CASSLGTGVDTEAFF
cdr3_nt: TGTGCCAGCAGCTTAGGGACGGGAGTGGACACTGAAGCTTTCTTT
d_call: -
cdr3_length: 15
clone_size: -
v_call: TRBV7-8
j_call: TRBJ1-1

cdr3_aa: CASSIAQNSYEQYF
cdr3_nt: TGTGCCAGTAGTATAGCACAGAATTCCTACGAGCAGTACTTC
d_call: -
cdr3_length: 14
clone_size: -
v_call: TRBV19
j_call: TRBJ2-7

cdr3_aa: CASSTSTGGSDTQYF
cdr3_nt: TGTGCCAGCAGCACGTCGACAGGGGGCTCAGATACGCAGTATTTT
d_call: TRBD1
cdr3_length: 15
clone_size: -
v_call: TRBV11-3
j_call: TRBJ2-3

cdr3_aa: CASSLPLTGGTDTQYF
cdr3_nt: TGTGCCAGCAGCTTACCCCTGACAGGGGGCACAGATACGCAGTATTTT
d_call: TRBD1
cdr3_length: 16
clone_size: -
v_call: TRBV7-8
j_call: TRBJ2-3

cdr3_aa: CASSRSGRFLNTGELFF
cdr3_nt: TGTGCCAGCAGCCGTTCTGGGCGATTCCTGAACACCGGGGAGCTGTTTTTT
d_call: -
cdr3_length: 17
clone_size: -
v_call: TRBV5-4
j_call: TRBJ2-2

cdr3_aa: CASSPNGQGKLFF
cdr3_nt: TGTGCCAGCAGTCCCAATGGGCAGGGAAAACTGTTTTTT
d_call: -
cdr3_length: 13
clone_size: -
v_call: TRBV6-5
j_call: TRBJ1-4